This T cell receptor (beta chain) originates from a study of T-cell reconstitution after alpha-beta-depleted transplantation in children. The germline CDR1 and CDR2 sequences are SGHTA and FQGTGA. V gave up 6 bases and J gave up 10 bases, with 16 bases separating them. There are 13 residues in the CDR3. A TCRbeta library incorporating unique molecular identifiers was prepared. TCRdb itself ran the PCR reads through MiXCR, one entry per CDR3 protein. The sample has about 360,000 distinct CDR3 sequences, less than 15% seen once. Sequences were derived from PBMCs, sampled from the stem cell graft. This sequence joins TRBV7-3 and TRBJ2-1; D call uncertain. The sequence derives from a human donor who donated a stem cell graft to a child with Fanconi anemia. The CDR3 sequence: CASSFGNTEEQFF. CDR3 DNA sequence: TGTGCCAGCAGTTTTGGAAACACGGAGGAGCAGTTCTTC.